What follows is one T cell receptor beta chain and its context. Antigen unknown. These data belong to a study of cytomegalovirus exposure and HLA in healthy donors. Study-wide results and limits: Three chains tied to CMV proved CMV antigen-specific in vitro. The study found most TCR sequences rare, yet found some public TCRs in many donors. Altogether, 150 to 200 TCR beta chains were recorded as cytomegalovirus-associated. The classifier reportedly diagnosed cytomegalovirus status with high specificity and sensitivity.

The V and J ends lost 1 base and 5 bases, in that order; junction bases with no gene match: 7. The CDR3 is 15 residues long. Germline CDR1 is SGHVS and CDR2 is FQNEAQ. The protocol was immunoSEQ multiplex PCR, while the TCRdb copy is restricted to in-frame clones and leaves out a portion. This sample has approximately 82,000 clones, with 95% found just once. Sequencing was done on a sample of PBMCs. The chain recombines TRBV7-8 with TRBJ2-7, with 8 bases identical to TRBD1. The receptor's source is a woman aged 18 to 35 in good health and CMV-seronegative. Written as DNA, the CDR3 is TGTGCCAGCAGCTTAGAATTGCCAGGGGGCGACGAGCAGTACTTC. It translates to CASSLELPGGDEQYF.